These 28 T cell receptor beta chains were all obtained from the same sample, sequenced in a study of shared clonotypes between healthy human individuals (dated by TCRdb to the early 2020s). The library came from the immunoSEQ multiplex PCR assay. TCRdb mirrors the immuneACCESS table, restricted to in-frame sequences. Some clones are absent from its copies; in checked studies, under half trace to an unresolved V gene, and the reason for the others is unknown. The sample table shows hundreds of thousands of clones, and under 95% are seen once. The ten largest make up nearly 25% of the sample. For the CD8 naive samples, CD45RO-negative cells were positively selected for CCR7, yielding a CD45RA+CCR7+ population from which TemRA cells were excluded. The sample consisted of naive CD8+ T cells sorted from blood. Explained via the paper, the cell subset or site label denotes: CD45RA+CCR7+. The receptors here all came from a man between 25 and 39 years old in good health.

J is TRBJ2-3 and V is TRBV5-1; a possible D gene is TRBD2 (6 bases). This CDR3 region has 16 residues. V lost 4 bases and J 0 bases, leaving 15 bases between the germline ends. CDR1 and CDR2 from the germline V gene are SGHRS and YFSETQ. DNA of the CDR3: TGCGCCAGCAGCGCAACATGGGGACTTAGCACAGATACGCAGTATTTT. It specifies CASSATWGLSTDTQYF.

The chain combines TRBV29-1 with TRBJ1-1, with D possibly being TRBD1 (5 bases). The CDR3 sequence is 14 residues long. The V gene lost 4 bases and the J gene lost 3 bases, with 15 bases spanning the gap. Germline values: CDR1 SQVTM, CDR2 ANQGSEA. The CDR3 loop reads CSVVRGQGDTEAFF. The CDR3 nucleotides are TGCAGCGTTGTAAGGGGCCAAGGGGACACTGAAGCTTTCTTT.

The V call is TRBV7-6, the J call TRBJ2-7; no definite D call. Trimming pared 1 base from V and 6 bases from J, leaving 13 bases between. The CDR3 runs 14 residues. Germline V gives CDR1 SGHVS, CDR2 FNYEAQ. As DNA, the CDR3 is TGTGCCAGCAGCTTAGGCCACATTACGAGCGAGCAGTACTTC. The encoded protein is CASSLGHITSEQYF.

The chain employs TRBV29-1 and TRBJ2-2, with D perhaps assigned TRBD1 or TRBD2 (5 bases each). CDR3 length: 18 amino acids. Trimming removed 6 bases at V and 4 bases at J, with 27 bases between. From germline, CDR1 is SQVTM and CDR2 ANQGSEA. The CDR3 DNA is TGCAGCGTCCAACTCGGGGATAGCCGGGATAGGGGCACCGGGGAGCTGTTTTTT. Protein product: CSVQLGDSRDRGTGELFF.

V gene TRBV4-1 combines with J gene TRBJ2-5; 13 bases agree with TRBD2. The V and J ends lost 4 bases and 9 bases, in that order; junction bases with no gene match: 5. This CDR3 is built from 14 residues. Germline CDR1 MGHRA, CDR2 YSYEKL. The CDR3 bases are TGCGCCAGCAGCCCGGGACTAGCGGGGAGGGCCCAGTACTTC. This gives the protein CASSPGLAGRAQYF.

CDR3 amino acids: CSVIPGAGANVLTF. The CDR3 DNA reads as TGCAGCGTAATACCAGGGGCCGGGGCCAACGTCCTGACTTTC. The V gene is TRBV29-1, the J gene TRBJ2-6; tentatively, D is TRBD1 (6 bases). CDR1 SQVTM and CDR2 ANQGSEA come from the germline V gene. This CDR3 spans 14 amino acids. V gave up 6 bases and J gave up 4 bases, with 13 bases separating them.

The J gene is TRBJ2-2, the V gene TRBV9, with D perhaps TRBD1 (5 bases). This CDR3 comprises 14 residues. The ends were cut back, 0 bases at V and 6 bases at J, with 9 bases in the middle. Germline CDR1 is SGDLS and CDR2 is YYNGEE. This CDR3 is CASSVDLGAGELFF. The DNA of the CDR3 is TGTGCCAGCAGCGTAGATCTAGGGGCCGGGGAGCTGTTTTTT.

The rearrangement links TRBV29-1 to TRBJ2-7; 7 bases fit TRBD1. The CDR3 has 12 amino acids. V was clipped by 5 bases and J by 2 bases; unmatched bases: 3. Germline assignment: CDR1 SQVTM and CDR2 ANQGSEA. The CDR3 loop is CSVTGVAYEQYF. The CDR3 nucleotides read TGCAGCGTTACAGGGGTCGCCTACGAGCAGTACTTC.

J is TRBJ2-7 and V is TRBV10-3; D is possibly TRBD1 (5 bases). V lost 0 bases to trimming and J lost 5 bases, with 11 bases between them. In germline, CDR1 is ENHRY, CDR2 SYGVKD. The CDR3 has 14 residues. CDR3 DNA sequence: TGTGCCATCAGTGAGTCAAGGGGTTTAAACGAGCAGTACTTC. Encoded protein: CAISESRGLNEQYF.

The chain is built from TRBV6-5 and TRBJ1-2; D gene ambiguous. The CDR3 has 12 residues. CDR1 is MNHEY, CDR2 SVGAGI, per germline. Trimming cost V 8 bases and J 4 bases, with 11 bases left between them. The DNA of the CDR3 is TGTGCCAGCCGTGACCGAGGCTATGGCTACACCTTC. It yields the protein CASRDRGYGYTF.

Details on this clone: At one of its ends the junction is not consistent with the germline gene, which may arise from a read error. The J gene is TRBJ1-1, the V gene TRBV28; unclear D gene. The CDR3 is 13 amino acids. Germline V lookup: CDR1 MDHEN, CDR2 SYDVKM. The CDR3 protein is CASSPLERLTDLF. CDR3 in DNA: TGTGCCAGCAGTCCACTAGAGAGATTAACGGATCTCTTT.

The chain couples TRBV27 to TRBJ1-2; D is perhaps TRBD1 (5 bases). Trimming took off 2 bases at V and 6 bases at J, with 10 bases between the two ends. The CDR3 covers 13 residues. The germline V gene has CDR1 MNHEY and CDR2 SMNVEV (reference sequence). For the CDR3, the DNA is TGTGCCAGCAGTTTAACCCCGGGGGATGGCTACACCTTC. It codes for CASSLTPGDGYTF.

The chain joins TRBV7-9 to TRBJ2-1; D unresolved. From germline, CDR1 is SEHNR and CDR2 FQNEAQ (reference sequence). Trimming cost V 3 bases and J 14 bases, with 14 bases left between them. CDR3 size: 12 residues. The CDR3: CASSFESTSEFF. CDR3 in DNA: TGTGCCAGCAGCTTCGAATCTACCTCAGAGTTCTTC. The whole variable domain, filled in from reference TRBV7-9 and TRBJ2-1, reads DTGVSQNPRHKITKRGQNVTFRCDPISEHNRLYWYRQTLGQGPEFLTYFQNEAQLEKSRLLSDRFSAERPKGSFSTLEIQRTEQGDSAMYLCASSFESTSEFFGPGTRLTVL.

The chain links TRBV11-3 to TRBJ2-5; 7 bases fit TRBD2. This CDR3 comprises 15 residues. Germline V gives CDR1 SGHNT, CDR2 YENEEA. V dropped 2 bases and J dropped 5; count of bases not matched to a gene: 8. This CDR3 is CASSLRGGGSETQYF. CDR3 bases: TGTGCCAGCAGCTTAAGGGGCGGGGGATCCGAGACCCAGTACTTC.

The CDR3: CASRPSPVIEQFF. The DNA of the CDR3 is TGTGCCAGCAGACCCTCCCCAGTAATTGAGCAGTTCTTC. V gene TRBV27 combines with J gene TRBJ2-1; D call uncertain. The CDR3 has 13 amino acids. From germline, CDR1 is MNHEY and CDR2 SMNVEV (reference sequence). V shed 6 bases and J shed 9 bases, with 15 bases lying between them.

The chain combines TRBV28 with TRBJ2-7; 7 positions agree with TRBD1. Germline lookup yields CDR1 MDHEN and CDR2 SYDVKM. There are 15 residues in the CDR3. The trim removed 7 bases at V and 0 bases at J, leaving 9 bases unmatched. CDR3 residues: CASTPFGTASYEQYF. The CDR3 coding sequence is TGTGCCAGCACCCCCTTCGGGACAGCCTCCTACGAGCAGTACTTC.

The chain uses TRBV7-9 and TRBJ2-1; possibly TRBD2 for D (6 bases). From germline, CDR1 is SEHNR and CDR2 FQNEAQ (reference sequence). Between the trimmed V and J ends, which lost 1 base and 7 bases, there was a span of 14 bases. There are 15 residues in the CDR3. The CDR3 DNA reads TGTGCCAGCAGCTTAGTGGAGGGGCGCGGTAATGAGCAGTTCTTC. It translates to CASSLVEGRGNEQFF.

This clone was detected only a few times. This same CDR3 is encoded by further DNA sequences in the sample. The chain employs TRBV27 and TRBJ1-5; D call uncertain. V shed 2 bases and J shed 4 bases, with 6 bases lying between them. The germline gives CDR1 MNHEY, CDR2 SMNVEV (reference sequence). The CDR3 runs 13 residues. The CDR3 sequence is CASSLGLNQPQHF. DNA for the CDR3: TGTGCCAGCAGTTTAGGCCTAAATCAGCCCCAGCATTTT.

On this clone itself: The sample carries other DNA sequences with the same CDR3. The chain uses TRBV27 and TRBJ2-7; weak D call: TRBD1 (5 bases). Germline loops: CDR1 MNHEY, CDR2 SMNVEV (reference sequence). The CDR3 covers 13 residues. The V and J ends lost 5 bases and 2 bases respectively, with 10 bases between them. CDR3 nucleotides: TGTGCCAGCAGTCTTGGGGCCACCTACGAGCAGTACTTC. Its protein product is CASSLGATYEQYF.

The chain carries TRBV7-9 and TRBJ2-1, with D perhaps matching TRBD2 (6 bases). Trimming removed 2 bases at V and 9 bases at J, with 14 bases between. Per the germline V gene, CDR1 is SEHNR and CDR2 is FQNEAQ (reference sequence). The CDR3 loop spans 14 amino acids. The chain's CDR3 is CASSLLRESSEQFF. CDR3 coding DNA: TGTGCCAGCAGCTTACTACGGGAGTCCAGTGAGCAGTTCTTC.

The chain recombines TRBV5-8 with TRBJ2-4; D is tentatively TRBD1 or TRBD2 (5 bases each). The CDR3 has 17 amino acids. From germline, CDR1 is SGHTS and CDR2 YDEGEE. V gave up 0 bases and J gave up 0 bases, with 13 bases separating them. CDR3 protein: CASSLAEGLIAKNIQYF. The CDR3 DNA reads as TGTGCCAGCAGCTTGGCCGAGGGGTTAATAGCCAAAAACATTCAGTACTTC.

This sequence joins TRBV5-1 and TRBJ2-7; tentative D call: TRBD1 (5 bases). Germline values: CDR1 SGHRS, CDR2 YFSETQ. This CDR3 contains 16 residues. The V and J ends lost 4 bases and 1 base respectively, with 18 bases between them. CDR3 coding DNA: TGCGCCAGCAGCGAGATGGGTGGGGCTCCATCCTACGAGCAGTACTTC. Its protein is CASSEMGGAPSYEQYF.

This chain uses TRBV4-1 with TRBJ2-1, with D possibly TRBD2 on 6 matching bases. The CDR3 runs 11 residues. Germline CDR1 reads MGHRA; CDR2 reads YSYEKL. Trimming cost V 8 bases and J 10 bases, with 12 bases left between them. In DNA, the CDR3 is TGCGCCAGCGGGGGGACCAGCGAGCAGTTCTTC. Protein sequence: CASGGTSEQFF.

The table lists this clone with a few counts. The V gene is TRBV27, the J gene TRBJ2-7, with TRBD2 matching over 14 bases. This CDR3 has 14 residues. Germline CDR1 reads MNHEY; CDR2 reads SMNVEV (reference sequence). After removal of 4 bases from V and 6 bases from J, the junction contained 2 bases not matched to a gene. Here the CDR3 reads CASSSGLAGAEQYF. CDR3 nucleotide sequence: TGTGCCAGCAGTTCGGGACTAGCGGGAGCCGAGCAGTACTTC.

Regarding this clone: The same CDR3 also results from other DNA sequences found in this sample. The chain combines TRBV9 with TRBJ1-5; D uncertain. Germline-derived CDR1 and CDR2 are SGDLS and YYNGEE. The CDR3 totals 9 residues. V was pared by 10 bases and J by 8 bases, with 7 bases between. The CDR3: CASGEPQHF. CDR3 nucleotide sequence: TGTGCCTCCGGGGAGCCCCAGCATTTT.

The rearrangement links TRBV6-5 to TRBJ2-1; D is possibly TRBD2 (5 bases). CDR1 MNHEY and CDR2 SVGAGI come from the germline V gene. The CDR3 has 13 residues. The V end was cut by 6 bases, the J end by 3 bases, with 9 bases between. CDR3 amino acids: CASSNGLYNEQFF. CDR3 sequence (DNA): TGTGCCAGCAGCAACGGACTCTACAATGAGCAGTTCTTC.

This clone was recorded once. The V call is TRBV7-9, the J call TRBJ2-4; 10 nucleotides match TRBD2. The germline V gene has CDR1 SEHNR and CDR2 FQNEAQ (reference sequence). This CDR3 has 19 residues. V trimming: 4 bases; J trimming: 7 bases; junction bases outside the gene matches: 19. CDR3 nucleotides: TGTGCCAGCAGCTCAACCGTAAAGCTAGCGGGAGAAGTTGGGAACATTCAGTACTTC. As protein: CASSSTVKLAGEVGNIQYF. Using reference TRBV7-9 and TRBJ2-4 for the parts outside the CDR3, the full variable domain is DTGVSQNPRHKITKRGQNVTFRCDPISEHNRLYWYRQTLGQGPEFLTYFQNEAQLEKSRLLSDRFSAERPKGSFSTLEIQRTEQGDSAMYLCASSSTVKLAGEVGNIQYFGAGTRLSVL.

The chain is built from TRBV9 and TRBJ2-1; 8 nucleotides agree with TRBD2. This CDR3 spans 18 amino acids. Unmatched junction bases numbered 14, after V lost 0 bases and J lost 6 bases. CDR1 is SGDLS, CDR2 YYNGEE, per germline. The CDR3 loop is CASSVGPFRSGSSNEQFF. As DNA, the CDR3 is TGTGCCAGCAGCGTAGGTCCCTTCAGAAGCGGGAGTAGCAATGAGCAGTTCTTC.